This T cell receptor beta chain was recorded in a study of blood T cell repertoires in COVID-19. Method: immunoSEQ multiplex PCR; TCRdb's copy keeps in-frame clones and lacks some. The sample lists roughly 300,000 clones; nearly 90% were seen once. About this clone: This same CDR3 is encoded by further DNA sequences in the sample.

With 5 bases removed from V and 1 base from J, the gap between germline ends came to 8 bases. In germline, CDR1 is SEHNR, CDR2 FQNEAQ (reference sequence). The CDR3 covers 13 residues. The V and J genes are TRBV7-9 and TRBJ1-1, with D unresolved. Sequencing input: peripheral blood. The source is a woman under 40 with COVID-19, enrolled during active disease. Here the CDR3 reads CASSPAGNTEAFF. The CDR3 coding sequence is TGTGCCAGCAGCCCCGCAGGGAACACTGAAGCTTTCTTT.